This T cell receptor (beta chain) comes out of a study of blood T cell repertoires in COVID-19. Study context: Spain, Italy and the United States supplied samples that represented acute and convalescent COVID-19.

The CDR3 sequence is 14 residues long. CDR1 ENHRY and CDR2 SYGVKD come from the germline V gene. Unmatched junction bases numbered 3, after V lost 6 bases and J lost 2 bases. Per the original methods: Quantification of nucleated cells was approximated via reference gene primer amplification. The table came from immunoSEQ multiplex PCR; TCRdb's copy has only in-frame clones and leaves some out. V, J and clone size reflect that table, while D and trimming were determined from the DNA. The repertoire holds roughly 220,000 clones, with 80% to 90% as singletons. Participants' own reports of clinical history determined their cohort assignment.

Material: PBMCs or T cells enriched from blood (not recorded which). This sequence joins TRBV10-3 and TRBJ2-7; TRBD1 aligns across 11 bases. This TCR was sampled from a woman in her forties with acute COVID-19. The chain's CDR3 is CAIRDRGLTYEQYF. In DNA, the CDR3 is TGTGCCATCAGGGACAGGGGGCTCACCTACGAGCAGTACTTC.